A single T cell receptor (beta chain) is shown here with its context. Sequenced by immunoSEQ multiplex PCR; TCRdb stores in-frame clones only, minus some. Of around 430,000 clones in the sample, about 85% were seen once. V lost 0 bases and J lost 6; bases outside the gene matches: 11. Germline V CDR1 and CDR2: SGHRS, YFSETQ. This CDR3 contains 16 residues. The data belong to a study of shared clonotypes between healthy human individuals. Whole-study context: The composition of the donors was a couple of women and a few men aged 18 to 49.

The receptor was isolated from a woman aged 40-49 years in good health. Some clones in this sample may be carry-over from other donors' samples. This chain links TRBV5-1 with TRBJ1-2; 7 positions match TRBD1. Sequencing was done on a sample of PBMCs. CDR3 DNA sequence: TGCGCCAGCAGCTTGGCAAGCCGGGACAGCCAAAATGGCTACACCTTC. The encoded protein is CASSLASRDSQNGYTF.